The T cell receptor beta chain described here comes from a study of blood T cell repertoires in COVID-19. The method was immunoSEQ multiplex PCR; TCRdb's version includes in-frame clones alone and lacks a portion of them. The table records about 360,000 clones, approximately 87% of them present only once. The CDR3 sequence is 14 residues long. V was clipped by 5 bases and J by 7 bases, with 17 bases between them. CDR1 and CDR2 (germline): LNHDA, SQIVND (reference sequence). The sample taken for sequencing was PBMCs or T cells enriched from blood (not recorded which). The clonotype was recovered from a man aged 25 to 45 who had recovered from COVID-19. The chain recombines TRBV19 with TRBJ1-2; tentative D call: TRBD1 (5 bases). The CDR3 reads CASSPRDRWIGYTF. CDR3 bases: TGTGCCAGTAGTCCGCGGGACCGATGGATTGGCTACACCTTC.